A selection of T cell receptor beta chains follows, all from one sample in a study of T cell responses to AZD1222 COVID-19 vaccine. Sequenced by immunoSEQ multiplex PCR; TCRdb stores in-frame clones only, minus some. This sample carries 99,000 or so clones, around nine tenths of them seen once, and the ten largest clones take roughly a sixth. The sample consisted of peripheral blood, taken on day 0 of AZD1222 vaccination. Receptor source: an adult in good health. The CDR3 runs from the conserved cysteine through the conserved F or W. The order of the fields is CDR3 protein, J gene, V gene, clone size. A row's size may be missing; if present it is once, few, many or a size class.

CDR3: CASSYGDSEKLFF; J: TRBJ1-4; V: TRBV6-7; size: NA
CDR3: CASSQGTLLNSPLHF; J: TRBJ1-6; V: TRBV3-1/TRBV3-2; size: NA
CDR3: CASSVSGRGNYGYTF; J: TRBJ1-2; V: TRBV19; size: once
CDR3: CASSFTGEKLFF; J: TRBJ1-4; V: TRBV7-9; size: NA
CDR3: CATSEADRASSPYGYTF; J: TRBJ1-2; V: TRBV24-1; size: NA
CDR3: CASSLGQANEQYF; J: TRBJ2-7; V: TRBV7-9; size: NA
CDR3: CASSQDEQGIGTLHF; J: TRBJ1-6; V: TRBV4-1; size: NA
CDR3: CASSYLAGYNEQFF; J: TRBJ2-1; V: TRBV6-5; size: NA
CDR3: CASSRGTFYSNQPQHF; J: TRBJ1-5; V: TRBV21-1; size: NA
CDR3: CASSPLQANSGANVLTF; J: TRBJ2-6; V: TRBV18; size: NA
CDR3: CASTGVGNTEAFF; J: TRBJ1-1; V: TRBV6-4; size: NA
CDR3: CSVEDLRLAGVEETQYF; J: TRBJ2-5; V: TRBV29-1; size: NA
CDR3: CASSDSLRGGNTIYF; J: TRBJ1-3; V: TRBV7-9; size: NA
CDR3: CASSTAGTQPYNEQFF; J: TRBJ2-1; V: TRBV5-1; size: NA
CDR3: CAIRAEQASYNSPLHF; J: TRBJ1-6; V: TRBV10-3; size: NA
CDR3: CASSHDRGNTEAFF; J: TRBJ1-1; V: TRBV7-9; size: NA
CDR3: CASSVGGPRRTGELFF; J: TRBJ2-2; V: TRBV9; size: NA
CDR3: CASSQEGGTSGGLSSYNEQFF; J: TRBJ2-1; V: TRBV4-2; size: once
CDR3: CASSLDPRGTDTQYF; J: TRBJ2-3; V: TRBV7-3; size: NA
CDR3: CASSFYRGSSEKLFF; J: TRBJ1-4; V: TRBV5-8; size: NA
CDR3: CASSLGGEAGATWQYF; J: TRBJ2-7; V: TRBV5-1; size: NA
CDR3: CASSQDPGPSTNEKLFF; J: TRBJ1-4; V: TRBV4-2; size: NA
CDR3: CASSLVDRGIYSPLHF; J: TRBJ1-6; V: TRBV5-1; size: NA
CDR3: CASSVGSSGGPTSTDTQYF; J: TRBJ2-3; V: TRBV9; size: NA
CDR3: CASSPQPLLTGLTSYEQYF; J: TRBJ2-7; V: TRBV7-6; size: NA
CDR3: CASSGGPLNQPQHF; J: TRBJ1-5; V: TRBV19; size: NA
CDR3: CASSYRHRGETQYF; J: TRBJ2-5; V: TRBV6-5; size: NA
CDR3: CASSYPTSGGATGYEQYF; J: TRBJ2-7; V: TRBV6-2/TRBV6-3; size: few
CDR3: CASSLAGGQNYGYTF; J: TRBJ1-2; V: TRBV7-8; size: few
CDR3: CASRLGQKYEQYF; J: TRBJ2-7; V: TRBV6-5; size: NA
CDR3: CASVEADRVSYNEQFF; J: TRBJ2-1; V: TRBV12-5; size: NA
CDR3: CASSQDRGRGEQYF; J: TRBJ2-7; V: TRBV11-3; size: NA